Listed here are 15 T cell receptor beta chains from one sample, sequenced in a study of blood T cell repertoires in COVID-19. Assay: immunoSEQ multiplex PCR; the TCRdb copy retains only in-frame clones and omits some. This table has 300,000 to 400,000 clones, around 86% appearing once. The sequenced material came from PBMCs or T cells enriched from blood (not recorded which). The origin of the receptors is a man aged 55 to 69 who had recovered from COVID-19.

V is TRBV6-5 and J is TRBJ2-7, with TRBD1 matching 8 bases. After removal of 7 bases from V and 3 bases from J, the junction contained 11 bases not matched to a gene. Germline assignment: CDR1 MNHEY and CDR2 SVGAGI. This CDR3 region has 15 residues. Here the CDR3 DNA reads TGTGCCAGCACCTATCGCGACAGGGGAAACTACGAGCAGTACTTC. Its translation is CASTYRDRGNYEQYF.

The count of this clone is one. The V gene is TRBV11-3, the J gene TRBJ1-3; perhaps TRBD1 as D (5 bases). Germline loops: CDR1 SGHNT, CDR2 YENEEA. The CDR3 has 14 amino acids. V lost 5 bases, J lost 3 bases, and 11 bases lay in between. The CDR3 loop reads CASSQGTFGNTIYF. CDR3 coding DNA: TGTGCCAGCAGCCAAGGGACTTTTGGAAACACCATATATTTT.

The chain recombines TRBV19 with TRBJ2-3; possibly TRBD2 for D (6 bases). Trimming stripped 6 bases from V and 4 bases from J, with 17 bases between. Germline CDR1 and CDR2: LNHDA and SQIVND (reference sequence). CDR3 length: 15 residues. CDR3 region: CASSLLLGGPDTQYF. CDR3 DNA: TGTGCCAGTAGCCTCTTACTGGGGGGTCCAGATACGCAGTATTTT.

This clone came up a few times. The chain combines TRBV28 with TRBJ2-2; 9 bases agree with TRBD2. The CDR3 extends over 15 amino acids. Germline loops: CDR1 MDHEN, CDR2 SYDVKM. The V gene end was trimmed by 6 bases and the J gene end by 1 base; junction bases not matched to a gene: 3. As DNA, the CDR3 is TGTGCCAGCAGACCGACTAGCGGGAACACCGGGGAGCTGTTTTTT. This translates into CASRPTSGNTGELFF. Based on the CDR3 plus reference TRBV28 and TRBJ2-2, the full variable domain is DVKVTQSSRYLVKRTGEKVFLECVQDMDHENMFWYRQDPGLGLRLIYFSYDVKMKEKGDIPEGYSVSREKKERFSLILESASTNQTSMYLCASRPTSGNTGELFFGEGSRLTVL.

The chain employs TRBV6-5 and TRBJ2-3, with 7 bases lining up with TRBD2. The CDR3 is 13 residues long. The junction had 2 bases not matched to a gene; V was cut back by 7 bases and J by 1 base. Germline loops: CDR1 MNHEY, CDR2 SVGAGI. This CDR3 is CASTREGTDTQYF. The CDR3 bases are TGTGCCAGCACACGGGAGGGCACAGATACGCAGTATTTT.

The chain is built from TRBV6-5 and TRBJ2-1; TRBD2 agrees at 8 bases. The germline V gene encodes CDR1 MNHEY and CDR2 SVGAGI. V lost 5 bases to trimming and J lost 2 bases; unmatched junction nucleotides: 2. CDR3 size: 14 residues. The CDR3 region has the DNA TGTGCCAGCAGTACTAGCGGAACCTACAATGAGCAGTTCTTC. This sequence encodes CASSTSGTYNEQFF.

This clone was detected a few times. J is TRBJ1-2 and V is TRBV5-1, with 8 positions matching TRBD1. In germline, CDR1 is SGHRS, CDR2 YFSETQ. The CDR3 consists of 18 residues. Trimming cost V 6 bases and J 6 bases; bases outside gene matches: 22. CDR3: CASNLSPGTGGIQDGYTF. The CDR3 nucleotides are TGCGCCAGCAACCTGAGTCCCGGGACAGGAGGGATTCAGGATGGCTACACCTTC.

The chain has TRBV19 and TRBJ2-7, with 7 bases lining up with TRBD1. J was trimmed by 4 bases and V by 5 bases; bases with no gene match: 23. The CDR3 is 19 residues long. Germline V gives CDR1 LNHDA, CDR2 SQIVND (reference sequence). This CDR3 is CASSRNVGTARSNRYEQYF. CDR3 bases: TGTGCCAGTAGTCGGAACGTCGGGACAGCCCGTTCCAATAGGTACGAGCAGTACTTC.

The rearrangement uses TRBV10-3 and TRBJ2-7, with D tentatively TRBD2 (5 bases). From germline, CDR1 is ENHRY and CDR2 SYGVKD. V shed 0 bases and J shed 6 bases, with 15 bases lying between them. This CDR3 region has 15 residues. CDR3 nucleotide sequence: TGTGCCATCAGTGAGTCCGCGGGTAGGGCTCCCGAGCAGTACTTC. Translating gives CAISESAGRAPEQYF.

The J gene is TRBJ1-5, the V gene TRBV19; D call uncertain. Per germline, CDR1 LNHDA and CDR2 SQIVND (reference sequence). The CDR3 contains 11 residues. Trimming stripped 10 bases from V and 6 bases from J, with 10 bases between. Here the CDR3 DNA reads TGTGCCACCTTTCTATCTCAGCCCCAGCATTTT. This sequence encodes CATFLSQPQHF. Full variable domain (outside the CDR3, taken from reference TRBV19 and TRBJ1-5): DGGITQSPKYLFRKEGQNVTLSCEQNLNHDAMYWYRQDPGQGLRLIYYSQIVNDFQKGDIAEGYSVSREKKESFPLTVTSAQKNPTAFYLCATFLSQPQHFGDGTRLSIL.

This rearrangement joins TRBV15 to TRBJ1-2; 7 bases match TRBD1. Trimming took 2 bases from V and 0 from J; bases not matched to a gene: 6. The germline V gene has CDR1 LNHNV and CDR2 YYDKDF (reference sequence). This CDR3 has 16 residues. CDR3 amino acids: CATSRIGGEANYGYTF. In nucleotides, the CDR3 is TGTGCCACCAGCAGAATAGGGGGCGAAGCTAACTATGGCTACACCTTC.

Here the CDR3 DNA reads TGTGCCAGCAGCGGATTTAGCGGTATCACAGATACGCAGTATTTT. Translation: CASSGFSGITDTQYF. The V call is TRBV7-6, the J call TRBJ2-3; D may be TRBD2 (6 bases). CDR3 length equals 15 residues. The germline gives CDR1 SGHVS, CDR2 FNYEAQ. V lost 5 bases and J 2 bases, leaving 14 bases between the germline ends.

The chain joins TRBV6-5 to TRBJ2-7; 7 nucleotides match TRBD1. This CDR3 has 14 residues. The V gene's germline CDR1 is MNHEY and CDR2 SVGAGI. V shed 5 bases and J 4 bases; nucleotides not matched to a gene: 8. In nucleotides, the CDR3 is TGTGCCAGCAGTCGACAGGGCCCCTTATACGAGCAGTACTTC. Protein sequence: CASSRQGPLYEQYF.

CDR3 nucleotides: TGTGCCAGCAGTTTTCTCCGAGCGGATAGATACAATGAGCAGTTCTTC. Translated, it gives CASSFLRADRYNEQFF. V usage is TRBV27 and J usage is TRBJ2-1; TRBD2 might be the D (5 bases). Germline V lookup: CDR1 MNHEY, CDR2 SMNVEV (reference sequence). Trimming stripped 3 bases from V and 4 bases from J, with 16 bases between. The length of the CDR3 is 16 residues.

The chain carries TRBV11-3 and TRBJ2-7, with TRBD1 matching over 7 bases. CDR3 length: 16 residues. The J segment lost 2 bases and the V segment lost 0 bases, leaving 7 bases of the junction unmatched. Germline-derived CDR1 and CDR2 are SGHNT and YENEEA. DNA for the CDR3: TGTGCCAGCAGCTTAGACGACAGGGATACAGCCTACGAGCAGTACTTC. Its translation is CASSLDDRDTAYEQYF.